This T cell receptor (beta chain) stems from a study of blood T cell repertoires in COVID-19. CDR3 length equals 14 residues. Germline V gene sequence: CDR1 MNHEY, CDR2 SVGAGI. V dropped 2 bases and J dropped 2 bases, with 9 bases sitting between them. How the authors handled the data: Estimation of nucleated cell counts was performed using reference gene primer amplification. Sequencing was performed with immunoSEQ multiplex PCR; in TCRdb, only in-frame clones are kept and a portion is missing. The V and J calls and clone size come from that table; D and trimming were worked out from the DNA. Here the sample spans about 190,000 clones, 90% being singletons.

Sequenced material: peripheral blood. The gene calls are TRBV6-5 and TRBJ1-2; D is uncertain. This sequence originates from a man aged 50 to 60 with acute or convalescent COVID-19. CDR3 in DNA: TGTGCCAGCAGTTACGATGCGGGCAACTATGGCTACACCTTC. Translating gives CASSYDAGNYGYTF.